The rows below give T cell receptor beta chains drawn from one sample of a study of cytomegalovirus exposure and HLA in healthy donors. TCRdb's copy holds only in-frame clones and misses some; the assay was immunoSEQ multiplex PCR. The profile covers 150,000 to 200,000 clones, with approximately 80% appearing a single time and more than 6.5% taken by the ten largest. The specimen was PBMCs. These receptors were taken from a man aged 18 to 30 in good health and CMV-seropositive. Both conserved end residues are part of each CDR3. D genes are given only for firm matches. The size entry is marked missing in some rows and otherwise reads once, few, many or a size class.

TRBJ2-3,-,TRBV7-3,-,CASSLSSMSTDTQYF,TGTGCCAGCAGCTTATCCAGTATGAGCACAGATACGCAGTATTTT
TRBJ1-1,-,TRBV4-2,-,CASSQDGGGTEAFF,TGTGCCAGCAGCCAAGATGGGGGGGGCACTGAAGCTTTCTTT
TRBJ2-3,-,TRBV12-5,-,CASGLSEATDTQYF,TGTGCTAGTGGTTTGTCTGAAGCCACAGATACGCAGTATTTT
TRBJ2-7,-,TRBV6-1,TRBD2,CASSEVGRGVTYEQYF,TGTGCCAGCAGTGAAGTGGGACGGGGGGTTACCTACGAGCAGTACTTC
TRBJ1-1,-,TRBV19,-,CASTARGAGNTEAFF,TGTGCCAGTACCGCTCGGGGGGCCGGGAACACTGAAGCTTTCTTT
TRBJ2-7,-,TRBV5-4,-,CASSLVQGSTYEQYF,TGTGCCAGCAGCTTGGTTCAGGGGTCGACCTACGAGCAGTACTTC
TRBJ2-5,-,TRBV5-6,TRBD2,CASSLIAGGETQYF,TGTGCCAGCAGCCTCATAGCGGGAGGGGAGACCCAGTACTTC
TRBJ1-1,-,TRBV5-1,TRBD1,CASSLSGTGNTEAFF,TGCGCCAGCAGCTTGTCCGGGACAGGGAACACTGAAGCTTTCTTT
TRBJ2-7,-,TRBV9,TRBD2,CASSDRPGREGLYEQYF,TGTGCCAGCAGCGATAGACCAGGGAGGGAGGGCCTCTACGAGCAGTACTTC
TRBJ1-5,-,TRBV15,TRBD1,CATSRAPPQGARDQPQHF,TGTGCCACCAGCAGGGCTCCTCCACAGGGGGCTAGGGATCAGCCCCAGCATTTT
TRBJ1-5,few,TRBV7-9,-,CASSGQGGNQPQHF,TGTGCCAGCAGCGGGCAGGGCGGCAATCAGCCCCAGCATTTT
TRBJ2-1,-,TRBV28,-,CASSSVLVAAEQFF,TGTGCCAGCAGTTCGGTGCTAGTCGCGGCTGAGCAGTTCTTC
TRBJ1-1,-,TRBV30,TRBD1,CAWRGDRGPFMNTEAFF,TGTGCCTGGAGGGGGGACAGGGGGCCCTTTATGAACACTGAAGCTTTCTTT
TRBJ2-7,-,TRBV4-2,-,CASGLGGGLYEQYF,TGTGCCAGCGGCCTAGGGGGGGGACTCTACGAGCAGTACTTC
TRBJ2-1,-,TRBV7-9,-,CASSSDGVSFGEQFF,TGTGCCAGCAGCTCCGACGGGGTCTCGTTTGGTGAGCAGTTCTTC
TRBJ1-1,few,TRBV4-1,-,CASSQVLEAVNTEAFF,TGCGCCAGCAGCCAAGTATTGGAGGCTGTGAACACTGAAGCTTTCTTT
TRBJ2-7,-,TRBV6-5,TRBD2,CASSYGSSGTYEQYF,TGTGCCAGCAGTTACGGATCTAGCGGGACATACGAGCAGTACTTC
TRBJ2-1,once,TRBV28,TRBD2,CASSLFRLAGNWNEQFF,TGTGCCAGCAGTTTATTTCGGCTAGCGGGAAATTGGAATGAGCAGTTCTTC
TRBJ2-6,-,TRBV6-4,-,CASSDSGASGANVLTF,TGTGCCAGCAGTGACTCGGGGGCGTCTGGGGCCAACGTCCTGACTTTC
TRBJ2-3,-,TRBV29-1,TRBD2,CSVEGLAQDTQYF,TGCAGCGTTGAGGGACTAGCCCAAGATACGCAGTATTTT
TRBJ2-5,-,TRBV6-1,-,CASMNEQGGGTQYF,TGTGCCAGCATGAACGAACAGGGTGGAGGGACCCAGTACTTC
TRBJ2-7,-,TRBV5-1,TRBD2,CASSLVPSGNSYEQYF,TGCGCCAGCAGCTTGGTTCCTAGCGGGAACTCCTACGAGCAGTACTTC
TRBJ2-7,-,TRBV28,TRBD2,CASSKGLAGMPYF,TGTGCCAGCAGCAAGGGACTAGCGGGCATGCCGTACTTC
TRBJ2-3,-,TRBV28,-,CASRFLGTFNTDTQYF,TGTGCCAGCAGGTTCCTAGGGACTTTCAACACAGATACGCAGTATTTT
TRBJ2-3,-,TRBV23-1,TRBD1,CASSQAPGQGAVISDTQYF,TGCGCCAGCAGTCAAGCCCCCGGCCAGGGGGCGGTGATCTCAGATACGCAGTATTTT
TRBJ1-2,-,TRBV28,-,CASSFGVFGYTF,TGTGCCAGCAGTTTCGGGGTATTCGGCTACACCTTC
TRBJ2-7,-,TRBV2,TRBD2,CASTTSGSKEQYF,TGTGCCAGCACGACTAGCGGGAGTAAGGAGCAGTACTTC
TRBJ2-7,-,TRBV13,-,CASSTGSYEQYF,TGTGCCAGCAGCACGGGATCCTACGAGCAGTACTTC
TRBJ2-1,many,TRBV18,TRBD1,CASSSTGTGRLNEQFF,TGTGCCAGCTCATCTACCGGGACAGGGAGGCTAAATGAGCAGTTCTTC
TRBJ2-3,-,TRBV6-5,-,CASSYSENRDTDTQYF,TGTGCCAGCAGTTACTCGGAAAACAGGGACACAGATACGCAGTATTTT
TRBJ1-2,-,TRBV7-9,-,CASSFEAPNYGYTF,TGTGCCAGCAGCTTCGAAGCGCCCAACTATGGCTACACCTTC
TRBJ2-7,once,TRBV20-1,-,CSARSPREQYF,TGCAGTGCTAGGTCCCCTCGTGAGCAGTACTTC
TRBJ1-1,-,TRBV6-1,-,CASSPGGNRDTEAFF,TGTGCCAGCAGCCCCGGGGGGAATCGGGACACTGAAGCTTTCTTT
TRBJ2-1,-,TRBV5-1,-,CASSLAPALRNEQFF,TGCGCCAGCAGCTTGGCGCCAGCGTTGAGGAATGAGCAGTTCTTC
TRBJ2-7,-,TRBV25-1,TRBD1,CASRGQGLEEQYF,TGTGCCAGCAGGGGACAGGGGTTGGAAGAGCAGTACTTC
TRBJ2-5,-,TRBV2,-,CASGEETQYF,TGTGCCAGCGGAGAAGAGACCCAGTACTTC
TRBJ2-5,-,TRBV28,TRBD2,CASRRLAASQETQYF,TGTGCCAGCAGGCGACTAGCGGCCAGCCAAGAGACCCAGTACTTC
TRBJ2-3,-,TRBV25-1,-,CASSDLQITDTQYF,TGTGCCAGCAGTGATCTTCAGATCACAGATACGCAGTATTTT
TRBJ2-7,-,TRBV5-6,TRBD1,CASSFGQGTSEQYF,TGTGCCAGCAGCTTTGGACAGGGCACGTCTGAGCAGTACTTC
TRBJ2-3,once,TRBV7-9,-,CASSLSLAGITDTQYF,TGTGCCAGCAGCTTATCGCTAGCAGGCATCACAGATACGCAGTATTTT
TRBJ2-7,-,TRBV27,TRBD1,CASSYPGQGAYEQYF,TGTGCCAGCAGTTACCCGGGACAGGGGGCGTACGAGCAGTACTTC
TRBJ2-7,-,TRBV7-2,-,CASSLVRDEQYF,TGTGCCAGCAGCTTAGTCCGGGACGAGCAGTACTTC
TRBJ2-1,once,TRBV2,-,CASSVSVYNEQFF,TGTGCCAGCAGTGTTAGCGTCTACAATGAGCAGTTCTTC
TRBJ2-3,once,TRBV28,-,CASSLPGSSNLRGRGNTQYF,TGTGCCAGCAGTTTACCGGGCTCCTCGAACCTTAGGGGTAGGGGGAATACGCAGTATTTT
TRBJ2-3,-,TRBV10-1,-,CASSGPTPDTQYF,TGCGCCAGCAGTGGGCCGACTCCAGATACGCAGTATTTT
TRBJ2-5,-,TRBV11-1,-,CASSPRGHYQETQYF,TGTGCCAGCAGCCCAAGAGGACACTACCAAGAGACCCAGTACTTC
TRBJ2-3,-,TRBV19,TRBD2,CASSKGTSGALITDTQYF,TGTGCCAGTAGTAAGGGAACTAGCGGAGCGCTTATCACAGATACGCAGTATTTT
TRBJ2-5,once,TRBV7-3,TRBD2,CASSSPGTRGEETQYF,TGTGCCAGCAGCTCCCCCGGGACTAGGGGAGAAGAGACCCAGTACTTC